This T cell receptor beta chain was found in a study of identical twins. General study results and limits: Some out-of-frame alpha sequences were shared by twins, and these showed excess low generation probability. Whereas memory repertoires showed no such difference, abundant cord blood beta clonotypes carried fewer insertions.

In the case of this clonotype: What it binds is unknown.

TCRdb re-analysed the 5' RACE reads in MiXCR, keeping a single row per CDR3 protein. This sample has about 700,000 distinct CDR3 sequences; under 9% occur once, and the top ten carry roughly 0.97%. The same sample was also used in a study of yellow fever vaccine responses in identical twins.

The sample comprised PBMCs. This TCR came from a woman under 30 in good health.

The CDR3 region has the DNA TGTGCCACCATTGGAGCGGGAGTGCAGTACTTC. Translating it yields CATIGAGVQYF. V and J are TRBV15 and TRBJ2-7; 8 bases agree with TRBD2. The CDR3 is made up of 11 amino acids. Unmatched junction bases numbered 5, after V lost 7 bases and J lost 9 bases. Germline V gene data show CDR1 as LNHNV and CDR2 as YYDKDF (reference sequence). The full variable domain, completed using reference TRBV15 and TRBJ2-7, is DAMVIQNPRYQVTQFGKPVTLSCSQTLNHNVMYWYQQKSSQAPKLLFHYYDKDFNNEADTPDNFQSRRPNTSFCFLDIRSPGLGDTAMYLCATIGAGVQYFGPGTRLTVT.